This TCR beta chain was profiled in a study of blood T cell repertoires in COVID-19. On the study more broadly: Sites across the United States, Italy and Spain contributed samples from acute and convalescent COVID-19. T cells, B-cell-depleted T cells, or PBMCs provided the cDNA or gDNA that served as material.

Under the authors' procedure: How many nucleated cells were present was estimated from reference gene primer amplification. The table came from immunoSEQ multiplex PCR; TCRdb's copy has only in-frame clones and leaves some out. For V, J and clone size, that table is used; D and trimming come from the DNA. The sample lists fewer than 120,000 clones; over 65% were seen once. This CDR3 has 17 amino acids. Trimming left V 1 base short and J 0 bases short, with 11 bases between. Germline V gives CDR1 SGDLS, CDR2 YYNGEE. This TCR derives from a woman of 80 years or more with acute or convalescent COVID-19. Material for sequencing was peripheral blood. The chain combines TRBV9 with TRBJ2-6; TRBD2 might be the D (5 bases). In DNA form, the CDR3 reads TGTGCCAGCAGCGTACGGGGTCTTAGCTCTGGGGCCAACGTCCTGACTTTC. This gives the protein CASSVRGLSSGANVLTF. The full variable domain, in which reference TRBV9 and TRBJ2-6 provide the parts outside the CDR3, is DSGVTQTPKHLITATGQRVTLRCSPRSGDLSVYWYQQSLDQGLQFLIQYYNGEERAKGNILERFSAQQFPDLHSELNLSSLELGDSALYFCASSVRGLSSGANVLTFGAGSRLTVL.